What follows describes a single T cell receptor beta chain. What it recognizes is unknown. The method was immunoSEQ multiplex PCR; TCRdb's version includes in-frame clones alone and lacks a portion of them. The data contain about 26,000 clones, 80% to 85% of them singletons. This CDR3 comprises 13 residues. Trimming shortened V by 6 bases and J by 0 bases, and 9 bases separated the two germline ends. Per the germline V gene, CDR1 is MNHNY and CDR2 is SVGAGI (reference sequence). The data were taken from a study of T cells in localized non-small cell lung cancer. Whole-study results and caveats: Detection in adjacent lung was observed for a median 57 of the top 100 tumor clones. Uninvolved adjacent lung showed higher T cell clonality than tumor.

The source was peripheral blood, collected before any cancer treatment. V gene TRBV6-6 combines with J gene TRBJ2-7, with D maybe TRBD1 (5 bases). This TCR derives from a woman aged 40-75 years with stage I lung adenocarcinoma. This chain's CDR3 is CASSQGTSYEQYF. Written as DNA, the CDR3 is TGTGCCAGCAGCCAGGGCACCTCCTACGAGCAGTACTTC.